Shown below are 8 T cell receptor beta chains from a single sample sequenced in a study of cytomegalovirus exposure and HLA in healthy donors. Use of 60 Vbeta and 13 Jbeta primers characterized the PCR. Only in-frame clones appear in the TCRdb table, and some are missing; sequencing was by immunoSEQ multiplex PCR. The repertoire consists of approximately 140,000 clones, with roughly 62% occurring once and the leading ten covering less than 2%. The sample consisted of PBMCs. These TCRs come from a male donor in good health and CMV-seronegative.

This rearrangement joins TRBV11-2 to TRBJ1-4; tentatively, D is TRBD1 (6 bases). Germline V gene sequence: CDR1 SGHAT, CDR2 FQNNGV. The CDR3 is 15 residues long. With 0 bases removed from V and 3 bases from J, the gap between germline ends came to 8 bases. The CDR3 DNA follows: TGTGCCAGCAGCTTAGATCACAGGGCTAATGAAAAACTGTTTTTT. Its protein is CASSLDHRANEKLFF.

V is TRBV28 and J is TRBJ1-6; D perhaps matches TRBD1 (5 bases). Trimming removed 5 bases from V and 7 bases from J, with 18 bases in between. Germline CDR1 MDHEN, CDR2 SYDVKM. The CDR3 length is 16 residues. The CDR3 loop reads CASSRFRGDQNSPLHF. CDR3 DNA: TGTGCCAGCAGTCGATTCCGGGGGGATCAGAATTCACCCCTCCACTTT.

V gene TRBV30 combines with J gene TRBJ1-2; 8 bases agree with TRBD1. Germline loops: CDR1 GTSNPN, CDR2 SVGIG (reference sequence). This CDR3 has 15 residues. V was clipped by 1 base and J by 4 bases; unmatched bases: 8. CDR3 bases: TGTGCCTGGAGTGGGCCTCGACAGGGGACCTATGGCTACACCTTC. Residues: CAWSGPRQGTYGYTF.

The gene calls are TRBV10-3 and TRBJ2-3; 7 bases line up with TRBD2. Looked up from germline, CDR1 is ENHRY and CDR2 is SYGVKD. Unmatched junction bases numbered 6, after V lost 4 bases and J lost 2 bases. This CDR3 has 15 residues. CDR3 nucleotides: TGTGCCATCAGTGGTAAGGGACTATCCACAGATACGCAGTATTTT. Protein sequence: CAISGKGLSTDTQYF.

The chain recombines TRBV4-3 with TRBJ2-5; D is unresolved. Trimming cost V 0 bases and J 7 bases, with 6 bases left between them. Germline V gene lookup returns CDR1 LGHNA and CDR2 YSLEER. CDR3 size: 12 residues. This CDR3 reads CASSQDRGTQYF. CDR3 sequence (DNA): TGCGCCAGCAGCCAAGATAGAGGGACCCAGTACTTC.

This chain joins TRBV7-9 and TRBJ1-6; D uncertain. From germline, CDR1 is SEHNR and CDR2 FQNEAQ (reference sequence). The CDR3 contains 17 residues. The ends were cut back, 5 bases at V and 14 bases at J, with 28 bases in the middle. DNA for the CDR3: TGTGCCAGCAGCCAGGCTGACCCTGTACCTCTTACGGCAACCCTCCACTTT. Translating it yields CASSQADPVPLTATLHF.

The rearrangement joins TRBV27 to TRBJ2-7, with 7 positions matching TRBD1. Germline CDR1 is MNHEY and CDR2 is SMNVEV (reference sequence). V dropped 6 bases and J dropped 1; count of bases not matched to a gene: 9. This CDR3 is 15 amino acids long. The chain's CDR3 is CASSPGTVGSYEQYF. The CDR3 nucleotides read TGTGCCAGCAGCCCCGGGACAGTTGGGTCCTACGAGCAGTACTTC.

DNA for the CDR3: TGTGCCAGCAGCGCGGCCGGGACAGGGGTTAAGATCCACTTT. Translating gives CASSAAGTGVKIHF. The chain is built from TRBV5-4 and TRBJ1-6; 10 bases are a match to TRBD1. Per the germline V gene, CDR1 is SGHNT and CDR2 is YYREEE (reference sequence). The CDR3 spans 14 residues. The V gene end was trimmed by 4 bases and the J gene end by 17 bases; junction bases not matched to a gene: 12.